A selection of T cell receptor beta chains follows, all from one sample in a study of technical replicates of blood from several donors. Clones were sequenced by immunoSEQ multiplex PCR, and TCRdb holds only the in-frame ones, with some missing. In the table there are fewer than 75,000 clones, approximately 90% of which are singletons. Sequencing used PBMCs. The origin of the receptors is a human donor in good health. Some clones in this sample may be carry-over from other donors' samples. Both conserved end residues are part of each CDR3. A clone size is listed for some rows: how often the clone was seen (once, few, many), or a class if it is expanded.

>TRBV27|TRBJ2-3|NA
CASSLSFGQGGPDTQYF
>TRBV9|TRBJ2-6|NA
CASSVDGGGSGANVLTF
>TRBV7-8|TRBJ1-6|NA
CASSQQGPNSPLHF
>TRBV18|TRBJ2-7|NA
CASSQGDGRHEQYF
>TRBV6-5|TRBJ2-7|NA
CASTDPAGVGEQYF
>TRBV19|TRBJ1-5|NA
CASSIGDRGRGQPQHF
>TRBV9|TRBJ2-2|NA
CASSGVVSANTGELFF
>TRBV7-9|TRBJ1-2|NA
CASSWGRQWPNYGYTF
>TRBV20-1|TRBJ1-1|NA
CSAARGQAFF
>TRBV27|TRBJ2-7|NA
CASSLRLAGAGEQYF
>TRBV7-2|TRBJ1-2|NA
CASSLNNYGYTF
>TRBV7-3|TRBJ2-2|few
CASSTDRAGELFF
>TRBV27|TRBJ1-5|NA
CASSRTGTGLNQPQHF
>TRBV7-2|TRBJ2-5|NA
CASSLGLLETQYF
>TRBV4-1|TRBJ2-1|NA
CASSQDGTSGNMYNEQFF
>TRBV7-9|TRBJ2-5|NA
CASSLVSGQETQYF